This T cell receptor beta chain was obtained from a study of T cell repertoires in cytomegalovirus infection. The germline V gene encodes CDR1 MNHNS and CDR2 SASEGT. Trimming stripped 3 bases from V and 5 bases from J, with 10 bases between. The CDR3 extends over 13 amino acids. This clonotype was counted many times. Its antigen is as yet unknown. TCRdb ran MiXCR on the reads and lists one entry per CDR3 protein. The sample holds roughly 920,000 distinct CDR3 sequences, roughly 31% seen once. The chain uses TRBV6-1 and TRBJ2-5; D remains unclear. This TCR derives from a human donor in good health (CMV status not recorded). Some clones in this sample may be carry-over from other donors' samples. The source was cultured CD8+ T cells from PBMCs, collected from culture after CMV antigen stimulation. The CDR3 loop is CASSDALGETQYF. CDR3 sequence (DNA): TGTGCCAGCAGTGACGCACTGGGGGAGACCCAGTACTTC.